This is a list of T cell receptor beta chains from one sample in a study of blood T cell repertoires in COVID-19. Generated by immunoSEQ multiplex PCR, the TCRdb table keeps only in-frame clones and is missing some. The sample comprises about 320,000 clones, around 80% of which are singletons, and approximately 1.2% rests with the top ten. Sequencing was carried out using peripheral blood. The origin of the receptors is a woman aged 45-65 years with acute or convalescent COVID-19. Each CDR3 is given with its conserved first and last residue. A D gene is named only where the DNA matches it firmly. Only part of the rows carry a size: once, few, many, or a class if the clone is expanded.

>TRBJ2-7|-|TRBV5-1|-
CASSGVSRDPYEQYF
TGCGCCAGCAGCGGAGTCAGTCGAGATCCCTACGAGCAGTACTTC
>TRBJ2-4|-|TRBV10-1|-
CASRGGPREDKNIQYF
TGCGCCAGCAGGGGGGGACCAAGGGAGGACAAAAACATTCAGTACTTC
>TRBJ2-1|-|TRBV10-3|TRBD1
CAISARDRGRNEQFF
TGTGCCATCAGTGCGCGGGACAGGGGGAGAAATGAGCAGTTCTTC
>TRBJ2-2|-|TRBV7-9|TRBD1
CASSPPDRDTGELFF
TGTGCCAGCAGCCCCCCGGACAGGGACACCGGGGAGCTGTTTTTT
>TRBJ1-2|few|TRBV12-3/TRBV12-4|-
CASSLSGSDGYTF
TGTGCCAGCAGTTTATCGGGGTCCGATGGCTACACCTTC
>TRBJ1-2|-|TRBV19|TRBD1
CASTRDRGDYYGYTF
TGTGCCAGTACCCGGGACAGGGGGGACTACTATGGCTACACCTTC
>TRBJ1-4|-|TRBV5-1|-
CASSQQGSNEKLFF
TGCGCCAGCAGCCAACAGGGAAGTAATGAAAAACTGTTTTTT
>TRBJ2-1|few|TRBV4-3|TRBD2
CASSQLAGDVGEQFF
TGCGCCAGCAGCCAACTAGCGGGAGACGTGGGTGAGCAGTTCTTC
>TRBJ1-2|-|TRBV2|-
CASSEYGANYGYTF
TGTGCCAGCAGTGAGTACGGAGCTAACTATGGCTACACCTTC
>TRBJ1-2|once|TRBV19|-
CASSMGASSNYGYTF
TGTGCCAGTAGTATGGGGGCCAGCTCTAACTATGGCTACACCTTC
>TRBJ1-1|-|TRBV27|-
CASSPRGFNTEAFF
TGTGCCAGCAGTCCCAGGGGATTCAACACTGAAGCTTTCTTT
>TRBJ2-7|-|TRBV7-2|TRBD2
CASSLAGLAGAYEQYF
TGTGCCAGCAGCTTAGCAGGGTTAGCGGGGGCCTACGAGCAGTACTTC
>TRBJ1-5|-|TRBV3-1/TRBV3-2|-
CASSQDLQRNQPQHF
TGTGCCAGCAGCCAAGATCTACAGAGAAATCAGCCCCAGCATTTT